This entry describes one T cell receptor beta chain. Its antigen remains unknown. The primer mix had 60 Vbeta and 13 Jbeta primers. Repertoires were generated with immunoSEQ multiplex PCR, while TCRdb's copy carries only in-frame clones and drops some. The listing records about 52,000 clones. Trimming removed 1 base at V and 1 base at J, with 10 bases between. Germline values: CDR1 SEHNR, CDR2 FQNEAQ (reference sequence). This CDR3 contains 15 residues. The data were taken from a study of cytomegalovirus exposure and HLA in healthy donors. Overall study results and limits: Later analysis identified a missense DCLRE1C variant that was linked to TCR beta V- and J-gene trimming. Relative to the approximately 680-donor mean, N-insertions were reportedly fewer in an Asian-associated ancestry cluster in a later analysis. There were 150 to 200 TCR beta chains listed as cytomegalovirus-associated. An observed cluster of highly shared sequence variants was recorded as a likely sequencing artifact.

The sample was PBMCs. The genes are TRBV7-9 and TRBJ1-1; D is unclear. This clonotype originated in a woman aged 60-70 years in good health and CMV-seropositive. CDR3 in DNA: TGTGCCAGCAGCTTAGTCCGGTCAGGGAACACTGAAGCTTTCTTT. It specifies CASSLVRSGNTEAFF.